The clone carrying this T cell receptor (beta chain) was counted at least ten times. Its antigen is currently unknown. The record originates from a study of response to subunit inactivated influenza vaccine. Study-level points and caveats: The authors put forward the suggestion that each seasonal influenza vaccination may bring in only a limited number of new T cells.

TCRdb fed the RT-PCR reads into MiXCR, producing one record per CDR3 protein. In the table there are approximately 530,000 distinct CDR3 sequences, under 9% of which are singletons. CDR3 size: 16 residues. The V gene end was trimmed by 2 bases and the J gene end by 1 base; junction bases not matched to a gene: 6. The material sequenced was PBMCs from blood, taken around 25 months after vaccination. The receptor was isolated from a man between 50 and 70 years old who received an inactivated influenza vaccine. The genes are TRBV12-3 or TRBV12-4 and TRBJ2-5; 8 bases agree with TRBD2. Written as DNA, the CDR3 is TGTGCCAGCAGTTTAATCCGGGGGGGCCTCCAAGAGACCCAGTACTTC. Its translation: CASSLIRGGLQETQYF.